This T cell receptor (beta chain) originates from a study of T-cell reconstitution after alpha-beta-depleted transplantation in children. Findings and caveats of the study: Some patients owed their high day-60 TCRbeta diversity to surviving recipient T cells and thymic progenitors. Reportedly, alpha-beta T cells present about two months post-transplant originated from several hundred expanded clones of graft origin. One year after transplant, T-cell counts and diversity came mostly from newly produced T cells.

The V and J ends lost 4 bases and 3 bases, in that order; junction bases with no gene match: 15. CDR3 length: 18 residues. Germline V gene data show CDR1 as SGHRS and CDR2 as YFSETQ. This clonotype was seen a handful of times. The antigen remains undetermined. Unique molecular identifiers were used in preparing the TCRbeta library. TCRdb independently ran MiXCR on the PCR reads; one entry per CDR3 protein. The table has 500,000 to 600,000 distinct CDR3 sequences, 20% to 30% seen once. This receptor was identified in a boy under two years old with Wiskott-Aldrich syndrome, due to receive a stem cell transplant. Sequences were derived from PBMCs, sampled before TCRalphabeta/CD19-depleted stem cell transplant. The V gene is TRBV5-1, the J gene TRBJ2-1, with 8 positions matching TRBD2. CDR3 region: CASSLEWTSRTNYNEQFF. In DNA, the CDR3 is TGCGCCAGCAGCCTGGAGTGGACTAGCCGAACCAACTACAATGAGCAGTTCTTC.